This TCR beta chain emerged from a study of cytomegalovirus exposure and HLA in healthy donors. Study overall: The roughly 100 million unique TCR beta sequences, from approximately 170 million T cells, were found by an earlier analysis.

Looked up from germline, CDR1 is MDHEN and CDR2 is SYDVKM. CDR3 size: 15 residues. Losses at the gene ends were 6 bases for V and 7 bases for J; bases not matched to a gene: 10. PCR was performed using 60 Vbeta and 13 Jbeta primers. Some clones are missing from TCRdb's copy, which holds only in-frame ones; the method was immunoSEQ multiplex PCR. The sample has 150,000 or so clones, 60% to 85% seen once; the top ten hold 4% to 4.5%. This clone showed up just a few times. No antigen is known for it. The study's findings and limits: Analysis was carried out at a later point, and it linked a missense DCLRE1C variant to TCR beta V- and J-gene trimming.

The clonotype originates from a middle-aged woman in good health and CMV-seronegative. The specimen sequenced was PBMCs. This sequence joins TRBV28 and TRBJ1-4, with TRBD1 matching over 8 bases. The CDR3 spells CASSSPDRVREKLFF. The CDR3 nucleotides read TGTGCCAGCAGCTCCCCGGACAGGGTCCGTGAAAAACTGTTTTTT.